The clone carrying this T cell receptor beta chain was counted at least ten times. Its antigen is unknown. The CDR3 has 14 amino acids. The germline gives CDR1 DFQATT, CDR2 SNEGSKA (reference sequence). The V and J ends lost 7 bases and 4 bases, in that order; junction bases with no gene match: 10. In the library, unique molecular identifiers were attached to individual cDNA molecules. In the original analysis: A per-sample median of 95,638 TCRs was observed, with counts ranging from about 20,000 to 690,600. Each CDR3 protein is one row after TCRdb ran MiXCR on the 5' RACE reads. TCRdb, not the authors, supplied the V and J calls. The sample contains 130,000 or so distinct CDR3 sequences, roughly 4% of which appear only once. This entry is derived from a study of human T cells and chemical hapten exposure. Whole-study context: Slight volume differences across pooled libraries mainly accounted for varying per-sample TCR yields.

Findings of the study overall: High-frequency TCRs, those above 1 in 1000, stayed the same after DPC sensitization.

Unfractionated whole blood yielded the extracted total RNA. The source of this sequence is a female donor in good health. The chain employs TRBV20-1 and TRBJ2-3; 8 bases are a match to TRBD2. CDR3 sequence: CSGEVGRGADTQYF. The CDR3 DNA sequence: TGCAGTGGCGAGGTCGGGAGGGGGGCAGATACGCAGTATTTT.